The T cell receptor (beta chain) described here comes from a study of T cells in localized non-small cell lung cancer. Study-wide findings and caveats: Uninvolved nearby lung showed the greatest T cell clonality, exceeding that found in tumor.

This clone was detected only a few times. Its antigen remains unknown. The V and J ends lost 6 bases and 6 bases, in that order; junction bases with no gene match: 9. Per the germline V gene, CDR1 is WSHSY and CDR2 is SAAADI. The CDR3 sequence is 14 residues long. Here immunoSEQ multiplex PCR was the method, and the copy in TCRdb shows in-frame clones only, minus some. The sample carries about 11,000 clones, roughly 27% recorded once. The chain has TRBV10-2 and TRBJ2-7, with TRBD1 identical over 9 bases. The source material was lung tumor tissue, sampled before any cancer treatment. This clonotype originated in a man aged 40-75 years with stage I lung adenocarcinoma. CDR3 loop: CASSGIGTGFEQYF. CDR3 sequence (DNA): TGCGCCAGCAGCGGGATAGGGACAGGGTTCGAGCAGTACTTC.